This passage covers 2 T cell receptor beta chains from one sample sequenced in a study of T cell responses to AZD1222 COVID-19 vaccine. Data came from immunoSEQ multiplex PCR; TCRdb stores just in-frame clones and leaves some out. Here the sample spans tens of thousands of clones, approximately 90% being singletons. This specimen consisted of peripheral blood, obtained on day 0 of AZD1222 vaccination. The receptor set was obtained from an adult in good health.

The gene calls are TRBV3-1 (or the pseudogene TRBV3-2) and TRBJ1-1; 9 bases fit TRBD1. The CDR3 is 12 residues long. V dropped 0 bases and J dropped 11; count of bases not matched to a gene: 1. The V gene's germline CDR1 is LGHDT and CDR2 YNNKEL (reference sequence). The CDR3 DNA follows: TGTGCCAGCAGCCAAGAACAGGGGGCGGCTTTCTTT. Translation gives CASSQEQGAAFF.

Written as DNA, the CDR3 is TGTGCCATCAGCGACAGGGGGCACACTGAAGCTTTCTTT. As protein: CAISDRGHTEAFF. The V gene is TRBV10-3, the J gene TRBJ1-1; 10 nucleotides line up with TRBD1. Germline V CDR1 and CDR2: ENHRY, SYGVKD. The CDR3 sequence is 13 residues long. J was trimmed by 3 bases and V by 6 bases; bases with no gene match: 1.